Listed here are 15 T cell receptor beta chains from one sample, sequenced in a study of human T cells and chemical hapten exposure. TCRdb passed the RACE reads through MiXCR, listing each CDR3 protein once. The sample comprises a few hundred thousand distinct CDR3 sequences, roughly 8% of which are singletons, and 0.9% to 1.5% rests with the top ten. Time point meaning: pre-sensitization, week 0. Specified treatment: therapeutic diphenylcyclopropenone sensitization with weekly scalp DPC. The starting material was whole blood, obtained in connection with sensitization to the hapten diphenylcyclopropenone (DPC). Source of these receptors: a man aged 18 to 30 with alopecia areata. Some clones in this sample may be carry-over from other donors' samples.

This clonotype was recorded a few times. V and J are TRBV18 and TRBJ2-3; 10 nucleotides agree with TRBD1. V trimming: 8 bases; J trimming: 1 base; junction bases outside the gene matches: 9. The germline V gene encodes CDR1 KGHSH and CDR2 LQKENI. The CDR3 covers 16 residues. CDR3 sequence: CASRLRDRGGTDTQYF. Here the CDR3 DNA reads TGTGCCAGCAGACTCCGGGACAGGGGTGGCACAGATACGCAGTATTTT.

This clonotype came up many times. The CDR3: CASSQVPGGNQPQHF. In DNA, the CDR3 is TGCGCCAGCAGCCAGGTACCTGGGGGCAATCAGCCCCAGCATTTT. V and J are TRBV4-3 and TRBJ1-5; D not certain. Trimming stripped 3 bases from V and 2 bases from J, with 11 bases between. Germline CDR1 and CDR2: LGHNA and YSLEER. The CDR3 consists of 15 residues.

The chain couples TRBV6-5 to TRBJ1-3; 7 bases are shared with TRBD1. Germline-derived CDR1 and CDR2 are MNHEY and SVGAGI. This CDR3 has 17 amino acids. With 3 bases clipped from V and 0 bases from J, the junction kept 8 bases outside the gene matches. The CDR3 reads CASSYSDRLNSGNTIYF. The CDR3 nucleotides read TGTGCCAGCAGTTATTCGGACAGGTTGAACTCTGGAAACACCATATATTTT.

This clonotype was recorded a few times. DNA of the CDR3: TGTGCCAGCAGTTACGATTCCGTGCGGCCCCAGCATTTT. Its translation: CASSYDSVRPQHF. The chain joins TRBV6-2 or TRBV6-3 to TRBJ1-5; D remains unclear. This CDR3 has 13 residues. Trimming left V 2 bases short and J 9 bases short, with 11 bases between. Germline assignment: CDR1 MNHEY and CDR2 SVGEGT.

The chain is built from TRBV5-1 and TRBJ2-3; 9 nucleotides agree with TRBD1. V dropped 4 bases and J dropped 5; count of bases not matched to a gene: 5. This CDR3 region has 14 residues. The germline CDR1 and CDR2 sequences are SGHRS and YFSETQ. The chain's CDR3 is CASSQQGAGDTQYF. The DNA for the CDR3 is TGCGCCAGCAGCCAACAGGGGGCCGGAGATACGCAGTATTTT.

This clonotype occurred a few times. The chain has TRBV4-1 and TRBJ1-2; TRBD1 is a possible D gene (6 bases). Trimming shortened V by 2 bases and J by 0 bases, and 10 bases separated the two germline ends. Germline CDR1 MGHRA, CDR2 YSYEKL. The CDR3 is made up of 15 amino acids. The CDR3 bases are TGCGCCAGCAGCCAACCTCGACAGGCTAACTATGGCTACACCTTC. Its translation: CASSQPRQANYGYTF.

This clonotype came up a few times. The chain recombines TRBV6-1 with TRBJ1-2; D remains unclear. CDR1 and CDR2 from the germline V gene are MNHNS and SASEGT. V was shortened by 3 bases and J by 6 bases, with 11 bases between the two germline ends. The CDR3 contains 13 residues. CDR3 sequence: CASSDRVLHGYTF. The CDR3 DNA reads TGTGCCAGCAGTGACCGTGTCCTCCATGGCTACACCTTC.

In this sample, this clonotype turned up a few times. The chain is built from TRBV10-1 and TRBJ2-1; a possible D gene is TRBD1 (6 bases). The germline gives CDR1 WNHNN, CDR2 SYGVQD (reference sequence). V lost 8 bases and J lost 8, with 22 bases in between. The CDR3 totals 15 residues. CDR3 bases: TGCGCCAGCCTAATCCAACAGGGTCAACGGGATGAGCAGTTCTTC. It yields the protein CASLIQQGQRDEQFF.

This clonotype turned up a few times. The chain joins TRBV18 to TRBJ2-7; D might be TRBD1 (6 bases). Per the germline V gene, CDR1 is KGHSH and CDR2 is LQKENI. Trimming shortened V by 3 bases and J by 2 bases, and 11 bases separated the two germline ends. CDR3 length: 14 residues. CDR3 sequence reads: CASSPNDRPYEQYF. The DNA for the CDR3 is TGTGCCAGCTCACCTAACGACAGGCCCTACGAGCAGTACTTC.

This clonotype came up a few times. This chain uses TRBV6-6 with TRBJ2-7, with 8 bases matching TRBD2. V shed 5 bases, J shed 7 bases, and the junction held 4 bases outside the gene matches. Germline CDR1 MNHNY, CDR2 SVGAGI (reference sequence). The CDR3 is 12 residues long. CDR3 loop: CASSPGGGEQYF. CDR3 in DNA: TGTGCCAGCAGTCCCGGGGGGGGAGAGCAGTACTTC.

The chain combines TRBV14 with TRBJ2-2; D ambiguous. V was trimmed by 4 bases and J by 0 bases, leaving 12 bases between them. Germline CDR1 and CDR2: SGHDN and FVKESK. The CDR3 is 16 amino acids. The CDR3 loop is CASSLLWAANTGELFF. In nucleotides, the CDR3 is TGTGCCAGCAGCCTCCTGTGGGCAGCGAACACCGGGGAGCTGTTTTTT.

Only a few counts were recorded for this clonotype. The gene calls are TRBV5-1 and TRBJ1-1, with unresolved D. The CDR3 is made up of 15 amino acids. Germline CDR1 reads SGHRS; CDR2 reads YFSETQ. V was cut by 3 bases and J by 0 bases, with 12 bases left in between. CDR3 protein: CASSWDRTLNTEAFF. The CDR3 DNA reads TGCGCCAGCAGCTGGGATCGGACCCTGAACACTGAAGCTTTCTTT. The entire variable domain, with the rest obtained from reference TRBV5-1 and TRBJ1-1, is as follows: KAGVTQTPRYLIKTRGQQVTLSCSPISGHRSVSWYQQTPGQGLQFLFEYFSETQRNKGNFPGRFSGRQFSNSRSEMNVSTLELGDSALYLCASSWDRTLNTEAFFGQGTRLTVV.

V and J are TRBV4-3 and TRBJ2-2; D possibly corresponds to TRBD2 (6 bases). V lost 1 base, J lost 1 base, and 10 bases lay in between. CDR1 LGHNA and CDR2 YSLEER come from the germline V gene. The length of the CDR3 is 16 residues. The CDR3 loop reads CASSQGAGRNTGELFF. The CDR3, as DNA: TGCGCCAGCAGCCAAGGTGCGGGGAGGAACACCGGGGAGCTGTTTTTT.

Only a few counts were recorded for this clonotype. The chain joins TRBV7-9 to TRBJ2-7, with D uncertain. V lost 5 bases, J lost 0 bases, and 17 bases lay in between. Germline CDR1 and CDR2: SEHNR and FQNEAQ (reference sequence). The CDR3 has 16 amino acids. Here the CDR3 DNA reads TGTGCCAGCAGCCCCCCTTTGGGGTACAGCTCCTACGAGCAGTACGTC. This gives the protein CASSPPLGYSSYEQYV.

In this sample, this clonotype turned up a few times. This rearrangement joins TRBV4-1 to TRBJ1-2; TRBD1 matches 8 bases. Per the germline V gene, CDR1 is MGHRA and CDR2 is YSYEKL. With 5 bases clipped from V and 0 bases from J, the junction kept 5 bases outside the gene matches. This CDR3 has 15 residues. The CDR3 protein is CASSFRQGSNYGYTF. CDR3 coding DNA: TGCGCCAGCAGCTTCCGACAGGGGTCTAACTATGGCTACACCTTC.